This T cell receptor beta chain was recovered during a study of blood T cell repertoires in COVID-19. The Seattle patients joined while their infection was active and were tracked longitudinally afterward. Measured with immunoSEQ multiplex PCR; TCRdb has only the in-frame clones, and not every one. The sample has about 130,000 clones, around 82% seen once. The clonotype originates from a man aged 25-45 years with COVID-19, enrolled during active disease. Sequenced sample: peripheral blood.

CDR3 DNA: TGTGCCAGTAGTATAGATCTAAACACTGAAGCTTTCTTT. Protein product: CASSIDLNTEAFF. This rearrangement joins TRBV19 to TRBJ1-1; D unresolved. The germline V gene encodes CDR1 LNHDA and CDR2 SQIVND (reference sequence). The CDR3 runs to 13 residues. V lost 0 bases and J lost 2, with 4 bases in between.